This TCR beta chain comes out of a study of blood T cells in healthy people across ages. As concerns this clonotype: Its antigen is not identified.

Study-level findings and limits: Versus aged donors, long-lived donors had higher diversity and more naive CD4+ cells. It was found that TCR beta diversity correlated strongly with the percentage of naive T cells. Per million T cells, TCR beta diversity dropped about linearly as age rose.

A J-beta primer mix and a sample-barcoded 5' primer were used in a second PCR of about 7 to 12 cycles. The study obtained at least 3 million CDR3-containing paired-end reads from every sample. TCRdb fed the 5' RACE reads into MiXCR, producing one record per CDR3 protein. The repertoire includes hundreds of thousands of distinct CDR3 sequences, more than 40% of them detected once, and roughly 30% sits in the top ten. The CDR3 is made up of 15 amino acids. Looked up from germline, CDR1 is SGHDN and CDR2 is FVKESK. Unmatched junction bases numbered 9, after V lost 4 bases and J lost 4 bases. The J gene is TRBJ2-5, the V gene TRBV14; 7 nucleotides match TRBD2. The clonotype was recovered from a woman aged 60 to 75 in good health. Sequencing was performed on blood. The CDR3 region has the DNA TGTGCCAGCAGCCTTAACCGCGGGAGAGGAGAGACCCAGTACTTC. Encoded protein: CASSLNRGRGETQYF.